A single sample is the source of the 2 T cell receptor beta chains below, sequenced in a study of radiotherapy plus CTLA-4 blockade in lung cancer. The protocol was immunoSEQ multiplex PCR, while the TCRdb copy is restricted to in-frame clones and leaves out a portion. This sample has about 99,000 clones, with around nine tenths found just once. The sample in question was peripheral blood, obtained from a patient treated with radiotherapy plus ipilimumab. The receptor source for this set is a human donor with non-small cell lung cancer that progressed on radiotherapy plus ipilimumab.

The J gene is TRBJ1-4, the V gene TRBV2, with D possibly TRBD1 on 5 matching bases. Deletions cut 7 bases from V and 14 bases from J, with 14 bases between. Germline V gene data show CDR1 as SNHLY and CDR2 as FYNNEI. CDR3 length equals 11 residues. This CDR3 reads CASTSGTKLFF. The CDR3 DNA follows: TGTGCCAGCACTTCAGGGACTAAGCTGTTTTTT.

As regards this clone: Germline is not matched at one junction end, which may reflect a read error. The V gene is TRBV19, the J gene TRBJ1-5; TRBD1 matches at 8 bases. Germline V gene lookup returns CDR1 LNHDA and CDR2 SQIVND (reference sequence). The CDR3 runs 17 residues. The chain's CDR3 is CASSTTGTGYSNQPQHF. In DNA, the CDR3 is TGTGCCAGCAGTACCACGGGGACAGGCTATAGCAATCAGCCCCAGCATTTT.